This TCR beta chain was recorded in a study of blood T cells in healthy people across ages. This clonotype was counted only a few times. Per the germline V gene, CDR1 is SGHTA and CDR2 is FQGNSA. The CDR3 is 13 amino acids. V trimming: 6 bases; J trimming: 4 bases; junction bases outside the gene matches: 4. A J-beta primer mix and a sample-barcoded 5' primer were used in a second PCR of about 7 to 11 cycles. One entry per CDR3 protein, called by TCRdb with MiXCR from the 5' RACE reads. The sample carries 850,000 to 1,000,000 distinct CDR3 sequences, 45% to 50% recorded once. Sequenced sample: blood. The receptor's source is a man in his thirties or forties in good health. J is TRBJ1-2 and V is TRBV7-2, with 8 nucleotides matching TRBD1. The CDR3 sequence: CASSTGQAYGYTF. CDR3 DNA sequence: TGTGCCAGCAGTACGGGACAGGCCTATGGCTACACCTTC.